These T cell receptor beta chains were read from a single sample in a study of cytomegalovirus exposure and HLA in healthy donors. The method was immunoSEQ multiplex PCR; TCRdb's version includes in-frame clones alone and lacks a portion of them. The sample gives 140,000 or so clones, roughly 87% of which show up once; 9% is in the top ten. The sample was PBMCs. These receptors originate from a woman between 18 and 29 years old in good health and CMV-seropositive. Both conserved end residues are part of each CDR3. A row's size may be missing; if present it is once, few, many or a size class.

length: 15
V: TRBV5-1
size: NA
J: TRBJ1-5
CDR3: CASSLDGTGYQPQHF

length: 13
V: TRBV28
size: few
J: TRBJ2-7
CDR3: CASSFAGSYEQYF

length: 12
V: TRBV5-5
size: NA
J: TRBJ2-3
CDR3: CASITEGDTQYF

length: 13
V: TRBV19
size: NA
J: TRBJ1-2
CDR3: CASSIGTGNGYTF

length: 12
V: TRBV7-6
size: NA
J: TRBJ2-1
CDR3: CASSSYGDEQFF

length: 14
V: TRBV6-1
size: NA
J: TRBJ2-1
CDR3: CASSMTSGGNEQFF

length: 15
V: TRBV9
size: NA
J: TRBJ2-3
CDR3: CASSPRLAGGYTQYF

length: 15
V: TRBV9
size: NA
J: TRBJ2-1
CDR3: CASSVRLAGYNEQFF

length: 20
V: TRBV9
size: NA
J: TRBJ2-3
CDR3: CASSVAPSSLTGKGTDTQYF

length: 14
V: TRBV9
size: NA
J: TRBJ2-7
CDR3: CASSLGQGTYEQYF

length: 14
V: TRBV10-3
size: once
J: TRBJ2-1
CDR3: CAIMYQGTDNEQFF

length: 14
V: TRBV28
size: once
J: TRBJ1-2
CDR3: CASSLGSGNYGYTF

length: 19
V: TRBV4-1
size: NA
J: TRBJ2-1
CDR3: CASSQGVVRGGGSFDEQFF

length: 15
V: TRBV30
size: NA
J: TRBJ2-7
CDR3: CAWSRDRVGLYEQYF

length: 14
V: TRBV27
size: NA
J: TRBJ2-2
CDR3: CASSRDSNTGELFF

length: 10
V: TRBV7-9
size: NA
J: TRBJ2-1
CDR3: CASSRNEQFF

length: 12
V: TRBV5-6
size: NA
J: TRBJ1-2
CDR3: CASSLDADGYTF

length: 18
V: TRBV7-9
size: NA
J: TRBJ2-7
CDR3: CASSSPGQGLKSSYEQYF

length: 16
V: TRBV6-1
size: NA
J: TRBJ2-1
CDR3: CASSDGAGGARDEQFF

length: 17
V: TRBV7-6
size: NA
J: TRBJ2-3
CDR3: CASSLGTGALATDTQYF

length: 15
V: TRBV7-9
size: NA
J: TRBJ2-5
CDR3: CASSPRGAGQETQYF

length: 17
V: TRBV2
size: NA
J: TRBJ1-6
CDR3: CASSHSLEPEQGTPLHF

length: 15
V: TRBV28
size: once
J: TRBJ2-5
CDR3: CASSLYGGGVETQYF

length: 14
V: TRBV28
size: NA
J: TRBJ1-2
CDR3: CASSFTSAGYGYTF

length: 15
V: TRBV9
size: NA
J: TRBJ2-3
CDR3: CASSVMGLSTDTQYF

length: 16
V: TRBV6-5
size: NA
J: TRBJ2-7
CDR3: CASSYTPLAGGSEQYF

length: 16
V: TRBV7-2
size: NA
J: TRBJ1-1
CDR3: CASSPGSGQPNTEAFF

length: 14
V: TRBV5-8
size: NA
J: TRBJ2-2
CDR3: CASSPGQNTGELFF

length: 15
V: TRBV4-1
size: NA
J: TRBJ1-1
CDR3: CASSQGPRVLAEAFF